The source of this T cell receptor beta chain is a study of blood T cell repertoires in COVID-19. Study-wide context: Donors in the United States, Italy and Spain gave samples during acute or convalescent COVID-19.

The CDR3 totals 12 residues. Trimming removed 5 bases at V and 5 bases at J, with 9 bases between. CDR1 is SEHNR, CDR2 FQNEAQ, per germline (reference sequence). Sequencing used immunoSEQ multiplex PCR; TCRdb keeps in-frame clones, though not all of them. The top ten clones hold under 8.5% of a sample with 540,000 or so clones, 85% to 90% of them seen once. The clonotype comes from a woman in her 50s with COVID-19, enrolled during active disease. J is TRBJ1-1 and V is TRBV7-9, with TRBD1 as a possible D gene (5 bases). Sequencing was done on a sample of peripheral blood. CDR3 in amino acids: CASSVKGTEAFF. The CDR3 DNA is TGTGCCAGCAGCGTTAAGGGGACTGAAGCTTTCTTT.